Listed here are 7 T cell receptor beta chains from one sample, sequenced in a study of Ad26.COV2.S vaccination and SARS-CoV-2 variants. Assay: immunoSEQ multiplex PCR; the TCRdb copy retains only in-frame clones and omits some. There are around 86,000 clones in the sample; more than 65% occur only once, and about a sixth lies in the top ten. Here the sequenced sample was peripheral blood, taken after recovery from COVID-19. The origin of the receptors is a human donor who had recovered from COVID-19.

V is TRBV27 and J is TRBJ2-5; tentative D call: TRBD1 (6 bases). Between the trimmed V and J ends, which lost 6 bases and 3 bases, there was a span of 14 bases. This CDR3 region has 14 residues. Germline assignment: CDR1 MNHEY and CDR2 SMNVEV (reference sequence). CDR3 in amino acids: CASSLLGAKETQYF. DNA of the CDR3: TGTGCCAGCAGCCTCCTGGGGGCAAAAGAGACCCAGTACTTC.

There are a few counts of this clone. The chain is built from TRBV7-9 and TRBJ2-1; D perhaps matches TRBD1 (7 bases). This CDR3 contains 17 residues. Germline CDR1 and CDR2: SEHNR and FQNEAQ (reference sequence). The ends were cut back, 6 bases at V and 10 bases at J, with 28 bases in the middle. CDR3 protein: CASRLRGEGTATGEQFF. The CDR3 coding sequence is TGTGCCAGCAGGCTTAGGGGGGAAGGGACAGCCACGGGAGAGCAGTTCTTC. The entire variable domain, with the rest obtained from reference TRBV7-9 and TRBJ2-1, is as follows: DTGVSQNPRHKITKRGQNVTFRCDPISEHNRLYWYRQTLGQGPEFLTYFQNEAQLEKSRLLSDRFSAERPKGSFSTLEIQRTEQGDSAMYLCASRLRGEGTATGEQFFGPGTRLTVL.

This clone was picked up a small number of times. The rearrangement joins TRBV5-1 to TRBJ1-3, with a tentative D call TRBD1 (6 bases). The CDR3 sequence is 14 residues long. From germline, CDR1 is SGHRS and CDR2 YFSETQ. V dropped 3 bases and J dropped 1 base, with 8 bases sitting between them. The CDR3 nucleotides are TGCGCCAGCAGCTCCGACAGGTCTGGAAACACCATATATTTT. Translation gives CASSSDRSGNTIYF. Looking up the rest from reference TRBV5-1 and TRBJ1-3 gives the full variable domain: KAGVTQTPRYLIKTRGQQVTLSCSPISGHRSVSWYQQTPGQGLQFLFEYFSETQRNKGNFPGRFSGRQFSNSRSEMNVSTLELGDSALYLCASSSDRSGNTIYFGEGSWLTVV.

The rearrangement links TRBV19 to TRBJ2-1, with 12 bases identical to TRBD2. Germline CDR1 is LNHDA and CDR2 is SQIVND (reference sequence). This CDR3 has 16 amino acids. Unmatched junction bases numbered 0, after V lost 1 base and J lost 2 bases. The CDR3 spells CASSIGLAGAYNEQFF. CDR3 sequence (DNA): TGTGCCAGTAGTATAGGACTAGCGGGAGCCTACAATGAGCAGTTCTTC.

DNA for the CDR3: TGTGCCAGCTCACCCGACAGTCTCCCTGGCTACACCTTC. This sequence encodes CASSPDSLPGYTF. This chain uses TRBV18 with TRBJ1-2; possibly TRBD1 for D (5 bases). The CDR3 is 13 amino acids. In germline, CDR1 is KGHSH, CDR2 LQKENI. V was clipped by 3 bases and J by 7 bases, with 12 bases between them.

This rearrangement joins TRBV7-9 to TRBJ1-5; D remains unclear. Deletions cut 5 bases from V and 4 bases from J, with 18 bases between. The CDR3 contains 16 residues. In germline, CDR1 is SEHNR, CDR2 FQNEAQ (reference sequence). The CDR3 loop reads CASSLQSPESNQPQHF. The CDR3 region has the DNA TGTGCCAGCAGCCTCCAGAGCCCGGAATCGAATCAGCCCCAGCATTTT.

V gene TRBV12-3 or TRBV12-4 combines with J gene TRBJ1-2; possible D gene TRBD1, 5 bases. This CDR3 has 13 residues. Trimming removed 3 bases at V and 3 bases at J, with 8 bases between. The CDR3 is CASSFRRDYGYTF. CDR3 nucleotide sequence: TGTGCCAGCAGTTTCCGCAGGGACTATGGCTACACCTTC.